This TCR beta chain was obtained from a study of tumor-infiltrating lymphocytes in primary liver carcinoma. Starting material of around 490 ng total RNA yielded TCR beta cDNA via a constant-region primer. Amplification in three nested multiplex PCR rounds with slightly modified ARM-PCR gave rise to TCR beta libraries. TCRdb re-analysed the multiplex PCR reads in MiXCR, keeping a single row per CDR3 protein. The sample includes 150,000 to 200,000 distinct CDR3 sequences, over 50% seen only once; the top ten take around three quarters. Out of unsorted whole blood came the blood RNA, and germline DNA was extracted as well. The specimen sequenced was peripheral blood. The TCR originated in a man aged 35-49 years with primary liver carcinoma and hepatitis B virus infection.

The CDR3 loop is CAIKQGVGRNTEAFF. DNA for the CDR3: TGTGCCATCAAACAGGGGGTAGGTAGGAACACTGAAGCTTTCTTT. This chain joins TRBV10-3 and TRBJ1-1; 8 bases agree with TRBD1. The CDR3 consists of 15 residues. The ends lost 7 bases at V and 1 base at J; junction bases unmatched: 8. Germline V gene data show CDR1 as ENHRY and CDR2 as SYGVKD.